Listed here are 14 T cell receptor beta chains from one sample, sequenced in a study of cytomegalovirus exposure and HLA in healthy donors. Sequencing used immunoSEQ multiplex PCR; TCRdb keeps in-frame clones, though not all of them. The table has about 340,000 clones, roughly 90% seen once. Sequencing was carried out using PBMCs. Source of these receptors: a woman between 18 and 29 years old in good health and CMV-seronegative.

The chain employs TRBV23-1 and TRBJ1-4, with 10 bases matching TRBD1. TRBV23-1 is marked as an open reading frame, function uncertain. CDR3 length: 16 residues. With V trimmed by 3 bases and J by 5 bases, 6 bases remained unmatched. In nucleotides, the CDR3 is TGCGCCAGCAGTCATTCCGGGACAGGGGCAAATGAAAAACTGTTTTTT. Translating gives CASSHSGTGANEKLFF.

This chain uses TRBV5-4 with TRBJ1-2, with D perhaps TRBD1 (6 bases). Germline lookup yields CDR1 SGHNT and CDR2 YYREEE (reference sequence). V was pared by 4 bases and J by 0 bases, with 13 bases between. The CDR3 length is 15 residues. In DNA, the CDR3 is TGTGCCAGCAGCCCGGACAGAACCCCTAACTATGGCTACACCTTC. This encodes CASSPDRTPNYGYTF.

V and J are TRBV10-3 and TRBJ2-7; 9 bases map to TRBD1. J lost 1 base, V lost 5 bases, and 3 bases had no gene match. Germline V gives CDR1 ENHRY, CDR2 SYGVKD. The CDR3 runs 14 residues. CDR3 in DNA: TGTGCCATCAGTCGACAGGGGGAGTCCTACGAGCAGTACTTC. Protein product: CAISRQGESYEQYF.

The CDR3 here is CASSGRQGADTEAFF. The DNA for the CDR3 is TGTGCCAGCAGCGGACGACAGGGGGCGGACACTGAAGCTTTCTTT. The gene calls are TRBV9 and TRBJ1-1; 10 positions agree with TRBD1. V trimming: 3 bases; J trimming: 3 bases; junction bases outside the gene matches: 5. The CDR3 has 15 amino acids. Germline loops: CDR1 SGDLS, CDR2 YYNGEE.

This clone came up once. The chain combines TRBV9 with TRBJ2-1, with a weak D call TRBD2 (5 bases). In germline, CDR1 is SGDLS, CDR2 YYNGEE. V gave up 1 base and J gave up 6 bases, with 11 bases separating them. This CDR3 contains 14 residues. The CDR3 region is CASSVPNSVNEQFF. The CDR3 coding sequence is TGTGCCAGCAGCGTACCCAATAGCGTCAATGAGCAGTTCTTC.

V is TRBV28 and J is TRBJ2-7; tentative D call: TRBD1 (5 bases). The germline V and J ends were trimmed by 5 bases and 0 bases, with 17 bases remaining between them. CDR1 is MDHEN, CDR2 SYDVKM, per germline. This CDR3 has 16 residues. The CDR3 loop reads CASSPEQVLSSYEQYF. For the CDR3, the DNA is TGTGCCAGCAGTCCTGAACAGGTCCTTAGCTCCTACGAGCAGTACTTC.

The gene calls are TRBV18 and TRBJ2-1, with D perhaps matching TRBD1 (6 bases). With 4 bases removed from V and 4 bases from J, the gap between germline ends came to 11 bases. CDR3 length: 14 amino acids. Per germline, CDR1 KGHSH and CDR2 LQKENI. The CDR3 region is CASSLDRQYNEQFF. DNA for the CDR3: TGTGCCAGCTCACTTGACAGGCAGTACAATGAGCAGTTCTTC.

The rearrangement links TRBV27 to TRBJ2-2, with 10 bases identical to TRBD1. From germline, CDR1 is MNHEY and CDR2 SMNVEV (reference sequence). The CDR3 sequence is 17 residues long. The ends lost 6 bases at V and 0 bases at J; junction bases unmatched: 7. The CDR3 sequence: CASRRTGTGANTGELFF. CDR3 nucleotide sequence: TGTGCCAGCAGGCGTACCGGGACAGGGGCGAACACCGGGGAGCTGTTTTTT.

The chain links TRBV2 to TRBJ2-2; D call uncertain. V dropped 10 bases and J dropped 5 bases, with 14 bases sitting between them. The CDR3 is 13 amino acids. The germline gives CDR1 SNHLY, CDR2 FYNNEI. The CDR3, as DNA: TGTGCCACCGCCAATGTGGAGACCGGGGAGCTGTTTTTT. This gives the protein CATANVETGELFF.

This chain connects TRBV18 to TRBJ2-3, with a possible D match to TRBD2 (6 bases). The CDR3 has 15 amino acids. V shed 4 bases and J shed 0 bases, with 11 bases lying between them. The germline V gene has CDR1 KGHSH and CDR2 LQKENI. The CDR3 DNA sequence: TGTGCCAGCTCACAAGTCGGGACTAGCACAGATACGCAGTATTTT. Protein product: CASSQVGTSTDTQYF.

This chain joins TRBV9 and TRBJ1-1; TRBD1 might be the D (6 bases). Germline CDR1 and CDR2: SGDLS and YYNGEE. Trimming shortened V by 0 bases and J by 2 bases, and 11 bases separated the two germline ends. The CDR3 is made up of 15 amino acids. The CDR3 nucleotides read TGTGCCAGCAGCGTAGGTGGGGGCGGAAACACTGAAGCTTTCTTT. Amino acid sequence: CASSVGGGGNTEAFF.

The genes are TRBV25-1 and TRBJ2-7; D is possibly TRBD1 (6 bases). The CDR3 has 13 amino acids. Germline V gene data show CDR1 as MGHDK and CDR2 as SYGVNS. V was shortened by 5 bases and J by 5 bases, with 13 bases between the two germline ends. In nucleotides, the CDR3 is TGTGCCAGCAGTAGTACAGGGAAGCACGAGCAGTACTTC. Translated: CASSSTGKHEQYF.

The chain carries TRBV7-7 and TRBJ2-7; 8 bases are shared with TRBD1. V dropped 0 bases and J dropped 4; count of bases not matched to a gene: 14. This CDR3 contains 18 residues. In germline, CDR1 is SSHAT, CDR2 FNYEAQ (reference sequence). As DNA, the CDR3 is TGTGCCAGCAGCTTAGCCCGTGACGTAGGGACAGGAACGTACGAGCAGTACTTC. This translates into CASSLARDVGTGTYEQYF. The full variable domain, its missing parts supplied by reference TRBV7-7 and TRBJ2-7, is GAGVSQSPRYKVTKRGQDVTLRCDPISSHATLYWYQQALGQGPEFLTYFNYEAQPDKSGLPSDRFSAERPEGSISTLTIQRTEQRDSAMYRCASSLARDVGTGTYEQYFGPGTRLTVT.

The CDR3 is CASGGIGSGTSLNTGELFF. Written as DNA, the CDR3 is TGTGCCAGCGGGGGGATAGGGAGCGGGACTAGTCTCAACACCGGGGAGCTGTTTTTT. V is TRBV9 and J is TRBJ2-2; TRBD2 agrees at 8 bases. The trim removed 7 bases at V and 2 bases at J, leaving 19 bases unmatched. The CDR3 sequence is 19 residues long. From germline, CDR1 is SGDLS and CDR2 YYNGEE.